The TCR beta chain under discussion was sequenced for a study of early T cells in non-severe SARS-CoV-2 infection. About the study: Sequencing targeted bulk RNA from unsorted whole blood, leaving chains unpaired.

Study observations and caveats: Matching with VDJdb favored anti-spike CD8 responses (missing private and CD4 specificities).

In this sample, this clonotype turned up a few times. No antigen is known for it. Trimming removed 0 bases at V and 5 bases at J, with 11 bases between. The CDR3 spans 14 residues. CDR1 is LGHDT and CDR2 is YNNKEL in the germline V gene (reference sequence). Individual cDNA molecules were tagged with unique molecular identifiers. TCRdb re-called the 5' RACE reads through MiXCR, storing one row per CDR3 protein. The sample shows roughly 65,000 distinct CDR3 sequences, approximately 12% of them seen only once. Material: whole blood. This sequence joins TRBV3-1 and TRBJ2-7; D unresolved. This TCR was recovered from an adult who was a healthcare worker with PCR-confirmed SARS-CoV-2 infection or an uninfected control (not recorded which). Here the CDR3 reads CASSQDTAVDEQYF. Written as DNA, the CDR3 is TGTGCCAGCAGCCAAGATACGGCAGTGGACGAGCAGTACTTC.